These T cell receptor beta chains were read from a single sample in a study of blood T cell repertoires in COVID-19. Repertoires were generated with immunoSEQ multiplex PCR, while TCRdb's copy carries only in-frame clones and drops some. The sample has around 100,000 clones; 69% are singletons. Source material: peripheral blood. The origin of the receptors is a man aged 80 or over with acute or convalescent COVID-19. The CDR3 runs from the conserved cysteine through the conserved F or W. A D gene is named only where the DNA matches it firmly. For some rows the clone size is stated as once, few or many, or as a class when expanded; others skip it.

v_call,clone_size,d_call,j_call,cdr3_nt,cdr3_aa
TRBV28,NA,NA,TRBJ1-1,TGTGCCAGCAGTTTACAAAACACTGAAGCTTTCTTT,CASSLQNTEAFF
TRBV19,NA,NA,TRBJ2-7,TGTGCCAGTAGTATTGCAGGGGACGAGCAGTACTTC,CASSIAGDEQYF
TRBV15,NA,NA,TRBJ2-3,TGTGCCACCAGTGAACGGACAACTAAAGATACGCAGTATTTT,CATSERTTKDTQYF
TRBV6-5,NA,NA,TRBJ1-6,TGTGCCAGCAGTTACACAGGGTACTCCTATAATTCACCCCTCCACTTT,CASSYTGYSYNSPLHF
TRBV7-2,NA,NA,TRBJ2-5,TGTGCCAGCAGCGGCACGAGGGGGGGCAAGGAGACCCAGTACTTC,CASSGTRGGKETQYF
TRBV12-3/TRBV12-4,NA,NA,TRBJ1-5,TGTGCCAGCAGTTTCGCAGAATATCAGCCCCAGCATTTT,CASSFAEYQPQHF
TRBV4-3,NA,TRBD2,TRBJ2-7,TGCGCCAGCAGCCAACCGACGGGACTAGAGCCTCCCGGGCAGTACTTC,CASSQPTGLEPPGQYF
TRBV6-6,NA,TRBD1,TRBJ2-5,TGTGCCAGCAGCCGACAGGGCGGCTTTGAGACCCAGTACTTC,CASSRQGGFETQYF
TRBV5-1,few,TRBD2,TRBJ2-3,TGCGCCAGCAGCTCTAGCGGGAGGGTTAGCACAGATACGCAGTATTTT,CASSSSGRVSTDTQYF
TRBV11-1,NA,TRBD1,TRBJ2-3,TGTGCCAGCAGCTTAGCGGGACAGGGGTCGGGGCCAGATACGCAGTATTTT,CASSLAGQGSGPDTQYF
TRBV27,NA,TRBD1,TRBJ2-2,TGTGCCAGCAGTTTCCGGGACAGTTACACCGGGGAGCTGTTTTTT,CASSFRDSYTGELFF
TRBV5-1,NA,TRBD2,TRBJ2-7,TGCGCCAGCAGCCTGGGACTAGTGGATTATTTTGGCGAGCAGTACTTC,CASSLGLVDYFGEQYF
TRBV18,NA,TRBD2,TRBJ2-7,TGTGCCAGCTCACCATCGGGACCGGGAGGCGAGCAGTACTTC,CASSPSGPGGEQYF
TRBV7-9,NA,NA,TRBJ2-1,TGTGCCAGCAGCTTAAGGGAGAGGGCCTACAATGAGCAGTTCTTC,CASSLRERAYNEQFF
TRBV28,NA,NA,TRBJ1-2,TGTGCCAGCAGACCTCCCCAGGGTATTGGCTACACCTTC,CASRPPQGIGYTF
TRBV4-3,NA,NA,TRBJ1-4,TGCGCCAGCAGCCAAGATTACCGGGAAGGGGAAAAACTGTTTTTT,CASSQDYREGEKLFF
TRBV5-1,NA,TRBD1,TRBJ1-1,TGCGCCAGCAGCGGGAGCGGGACAGGGGGCCGGGACACTGAAGCTTTCTTT,CASSGSGTGGRDTEAFF
TRBV18,NA,TRBD2,TRBJ2-5,TGTGCCAGCTCGCTGGGACTAGCAGAGGAGACCCAGTACTTC,CASSLGLAEETQYF
TRBV28,NA,TRBD2,TRBJ2-5,TGTGCCAGCAGTACCCGACTAGCGGGAGAGTTAGAGACCCAGTACTTC,CASSTRLAGELETQYF
TRBV7-6,NA,TRBD2,TRBJ2-2,TGTGCCAGCAGCCTGCAGCGGGGCGGGGAGCTGTTTTTT,CASSLQRGGELFF
TRBV5-6,NA,NA,TRBJ2-7,TGTGCCAGCAGCCTTCTCGGGTCTTTCTACGAGCAGTACTTC,CASSLLGSFYEQYF
TRBV28,NA,NA,TRBJ2-1,TGTGCCAGCAGTTTATTAGATGAGCAGTTCTTC,CASSLLDEQFF
TRBV5-4,NA,TRBD1,TRBJ2-5,TGTGCCAGCAGCGGGGGACAGGAGGGGTTGGGGACCCAGTACTTC,CASSGGQEGLGTQYF
TRBV10-3,NA,NA,TRBJ2-7,TGTGCCATCAGTCGGGGAAGCTACGAGCAGTACTTC,CAISRGSYEQYF
TRBV6-5,NA,TRBD2,TRBJ2-2,TGTGCCAGCGGGAGGGAGGCGAACACCGGGGAGCTGTTTTTT,CASGREANTGELFF
TRBV7-8,NA,TRBD2,TRBJ2-2,TGTGCCAGCAGCTTCAGCGGGGCGAACACCGGGGAGCTGTTTTTT,CASSFSGANTGELFF
TRBV6-5,once,TRBD1,TRBJ1-2,TGTGCCAGCAGTACCGGGACAGGGGCCTACTATGGCTACACCTTC,CASSTGTGAYYGYTF
TRBV27,NA,NA,TRBJ2-2,TGTGCCAGCAGTTTCTGGGGGGCCGGGGAGCTGTTTTTT,CASSFWGAGELFF
TRBV6-5,few,TRBD1,TRBJ2-7,TGTGCCAGCAGTTATAGGACAGGGCATTACGAGCAGTACTTC,CASSYRTGHYEQYF
TRBV5-4,NA,TRBD2,TRBJ2-1,TGTGCCAGCAGCTTGCCCCAAGGGCTAGCGGGAGTGGAGCAGTTCTTC,CASSLPQGLAGVEQFF
TRBV5-5,NA,TRBD1,TRBJ2-4,TGTGCCAGCAGCCTGACAGGGGTAGCCAAAAACATTCAGTACTTC,CASSLTGVAKNIQYF
TRBV27,NA,TRBD1,TRBJ1-5,TGTGCCAGCAGTTTCCGGACAGGGGATCAGCCCCAGCATTTT,CASSFRTGDQPQHF
TRBV20-1,NA,NA,TRBJ1-5,TGCAGTGCTAGTCCTTCGGGGATAAAGAATCAGCCCCAGCATTTT,CSASPSGIKNQPQHF
TRBV28,NA,NA,TRBJ2-4,TGTGCCAGCAGTTTAGCGGTCCGAGGAACCAAAAACATTCAGTACTTC,CASSLAVRGTKNIQYF
TRBV18,NA,NA,TRBJ1-1,TGTGCCAGCTCAACCGCGGGGCTGCGGGCTTTCTTT,CASSTAGLRAFF
TRBV29-1,NA,TRBD2,TRBJ2-5,TGCAGCGTTGCTTTGCTAGCGGGCCAAGAGACCCAGTACTTC,CSVALLAGQETQYF
TRBV6-5,few,TRBD1,TRBJ1-2,TGTGCCAGCAGTTTGGGGACAGGACCGAACTATGGCTACACCTTC,CASSLGTGPNYGYTF
TRBV6-5,many,TRBD1,TRBJ1-6,TGTGCCAGCAGTTCCTTCCCGACAGGGGTAAATTCACCCCTCCACTTT,CASSSFPTGVNSPLHF
TRBV28,few,NA,TRBJ1-1,TGTGCCAGCAGTGAACAGGGAACTGAAGCTTTCTTT,CASSEQGTEAFF
TRBV5-1,NA,TRBD2,TRBJ2-1,TGCGCCAGCAGCTTGGGAGCGGGAGGCTACAATGAGCAGTTCTTC,CASSLGAGGYNEQFF
TRBV29-1,NA,TRBD2,TRBJ2-7,TGCAGCGTTCTAGCGGGAGGACCCTACGAGCAGTACTTC,CSVLAGGPYEQYF
TRBV5-5,NA,TRBD1,TRBJ2-1,TGTGCCAGCAGCTTGGGAGGCAGGGGGCAAAGCTCCTACAATGAGCAGTTCTTC,CASSLGGRGQSSYNEQFF
TRBV2,few,NA,TRBJ1-1,TGTGCCAGCAGAGTACAGCACAACACTGAAGCTTTCTTT,CASRVQHNTEAFF
TRBV28,many,TRBD2,TRBJ2-1,TGTGCCAGCAGTTACAGACTAGCGGGAGGTAGTGAGCAGTTCTTC,CASSYRLAGGSEQFF
TRBV6-4,NA,TRBD2,TRBJ2-1,TGTGCCAGCAGTGACTTAGCGGGGAACAATGAGCAGTTCTTC,CASSDLAGNNEQFF
TRBV6-6,few,NA,TRBJ1-5,TGTGCCAGCACCGGGACTCTGGGTCAGCCCCAGCATTTT,CASTGTLGQPQHF
TRBV5-4,few,TRBD2,TRBJ2-1,TGTGCCAGCAGCTTGCGCGGGAGTCGGGTGTGGCAGTTCTTC,CASSLRGSRVWQFF